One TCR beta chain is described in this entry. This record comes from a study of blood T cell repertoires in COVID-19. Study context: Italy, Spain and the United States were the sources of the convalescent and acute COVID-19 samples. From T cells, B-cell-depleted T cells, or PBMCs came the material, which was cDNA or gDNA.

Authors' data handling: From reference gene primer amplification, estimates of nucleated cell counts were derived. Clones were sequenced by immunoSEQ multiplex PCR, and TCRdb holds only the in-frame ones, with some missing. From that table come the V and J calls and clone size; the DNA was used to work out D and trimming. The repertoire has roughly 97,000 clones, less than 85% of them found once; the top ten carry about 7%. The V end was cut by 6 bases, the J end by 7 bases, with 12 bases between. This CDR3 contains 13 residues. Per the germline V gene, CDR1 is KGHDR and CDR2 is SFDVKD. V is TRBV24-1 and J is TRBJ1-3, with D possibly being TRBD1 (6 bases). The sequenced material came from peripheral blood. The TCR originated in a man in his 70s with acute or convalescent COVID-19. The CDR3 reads CATSSGQGNTIYF. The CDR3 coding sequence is TGTGCCACCAGTTCGGGGCAGGGGAACACCATATATTTT.